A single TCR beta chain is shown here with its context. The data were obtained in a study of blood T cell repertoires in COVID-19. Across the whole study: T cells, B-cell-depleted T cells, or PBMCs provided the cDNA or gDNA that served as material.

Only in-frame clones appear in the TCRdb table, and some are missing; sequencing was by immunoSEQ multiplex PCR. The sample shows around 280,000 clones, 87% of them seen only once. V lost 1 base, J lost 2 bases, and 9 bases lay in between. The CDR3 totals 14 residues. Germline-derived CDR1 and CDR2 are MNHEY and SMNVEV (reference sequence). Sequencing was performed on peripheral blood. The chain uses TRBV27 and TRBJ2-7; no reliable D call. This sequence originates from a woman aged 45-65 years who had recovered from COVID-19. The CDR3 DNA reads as TGTGCCAGCAGTTTATGGAAGGAGACCTACGAGCAGTACTTC. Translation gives CASSLWKETYEQYF.